Below, 32 T cell receptor beta chains from the same sample are listed, as sequenced in a study of cytomegalovirus exposure and HLA in healthy donors. 13 Jbeta primers and 60 Vbeta primers were used for the PCR. Profiling relied on immunoSEQ multiplex PCR, and the TCRdb table lists in-frame clones only, not all of them. The table has 110,000 or so clones, around 74% seen once; the top ten hold under 1.5%. The sample was PBMCs. The origin of the receptors is a man aged 40-49 years in good health and CMV-seronegative.

This clone was counted only a few times. The rearrangement joins TRBV15 to TRBJ2-7; perhaps TRBD2 as D (5 bases). There are 12 residues in the CDR3. Germline V lookup: CDR1 LNHNV, CDR2 YYDKDF (reference sequence). V shed 4 bases and J shed 6 bases, with 10 bases lying between them. The CDR3 DNA reads as TGTGCCACCAGCACAGCGGAGTTCGAGCAGTACTTC. Translated: CATSTAEFEQYF.

J is TRBJ2-7 and V is TRBV7-2; TRBD1 is a possible D gene (6 bases). Trimming shortened V by 3 bases and J by 4 bases, and 19 bases separated the two germline ends. Germline V gene lookup returns CDR1 SGHTA and CDR2 FQGNSA. The CDR3 runs to 16 residues. The CDR3 coding sequence is TGTGCCAGCAGCTTCGGGTGGACAGCCGGTATATACGAGCAGTACTTC. This gives the protein CASSFGWTAGIYEQYF.

V and J are TRBV9 and TRBJ2-1; D ambiguous. Between the trimmed V and J ends, which lost 4 bases and 3 bases, there was a span of 14 bases. The CDR3 is made up of 15 amino acids. From germline, CDR1 is SGDLS and CDR2 YYNGEE. The CDR3 region is CASSPTEGNYNEQFF. CDR3 nucleotides: TGTGCCAGCAGCCCCACAGAAGGCAACTACAATGAGCAGTTCTTC.

The V call is TRBV4-1, the J call TRBJ2-7; D perhaps matches TRBD1 (6 bases). Between the trimmed V and J ends, which lost 3 bases and 2 bases, there was a span of 14 bases. Germline V lookup: CDR1 MGHRA, CDR2 YSYEKL. This CDR3 has 15 amino acids. The CDR3 loop is CASSQATGHPYEQYF. CDR3 DNA sequence: TGCGCCAGCAGCCAGGCGACAGGCCATCCCTACGAGCAGTACTTC.

The chain carries TRBV5-1 and TRBJ2-1, with 8 nucleotides matching TRBD2. This CDR3 has 15 residues. Germline assignment: CDR1 SGHRS and CDR2 YFSETQ. With V trimmed by 5 bases and J by 3 bases, 7 bases remained unmatched. For the CDR3, the DNA is TGCGCCAGCAGGGCGAGCGGGGGTAACTACAATGAGCAGTTCTTC. Amino acids: CASRASGGNYNEQFF.

The rearrangement joins TRBV4-2 to TRBJ1-5; a weak D match, TRBD1 (5 bases). V lost 1 base to trimming and J lost 6 bases, with 7 bases between them. Germline V lookup: CDR1 LGHNA, CDR2 YNFKEQ. This CDR3 comprises 13 residues. The CDR3: CASSQAGVQPQHF. DNA of the CDR3: TGTGCCAGCAGCCAAGCGGGGGTTCAGCCCCAGCATTTT.

The J gene is TRBJ2-7, the V gene TRBV27, with 10 bases that match TRBD2. This CDR3 contains 15 residues. CDR1 and CDR2 from the germline V gene are MNHEY and SMNVEV (reference sequence). V was clipped by 6 bases and J by 3 bases; unmatched bases: 8. The CDR3 is CASRLQRGGLYEQYF. For the CDR3, the DNA is TGTGCCAGCAGACTTCAGCGGGGGGGGCTCTACGAGCAGTACTTC.

J is TRBJ1-4 and V is TRBV2; D is uncertain. V was clipped by 6 bases and J by 8 bases, with 16 bases between them. Germline CDR1 SNHLY, CDR2 FYNNEI. The CDR3 totals 14 residues. The CDR3 DNA reads TGTGCCAGCAGAGCCGCCCCGGCGGAGGAAAAACTGTTTTTT. Its protein is CASRAAPAEEKLFF.

This chain joins TRBV6-6 and TRBJ1-1, with D unclear. The CDR3 extends over 15 amino acids. The ends were cut back, 2 bases at V and 3 bases at J, with 13 bases in the middle. Germline V CDR1 and CDR2: MNHNY, SVGAGI (reference sequence). The CDR3 nucleotides are TGTGCCAGCAGTTACCTACTAACCGCATACACTGAAGCTTTCTTT. This gives the protein CASSYLLTAYTEAFF.

This clone was recorded a few times. The chain carries TRBV5-8 and TRBJ2-1; 8 bases match TRBD2. With 4 bases clipped from V and 4 bases from J, the junction kept 19 bases outside the gene matches. The germline gives CDR1 SGHTS, CDR2 YDEGEE. The CDR3 is 19 residues long. The CDR3 nucleotides are TGTGCCAGCAGCGAGGGACTAGGAGATTTATCCCACCATTACAATGAGCAGTTCTTC. Protein product: CASSEGLGDLSHHYNEQFF.

This clone was recorded only once. V and J are TRBV2 and TRBJ2-7; D perhaps matches TRBD1 (5 bases). The CDR3 covers 13 residues. V lost 8 bases and J lost 2, with 13 bases in between. Germline CDR1 is SNHLY and CDR2 is FYNNEI. CDR3 sequence (DNA): TGTGCCAGCGGTTCAGGGCCCACCTACGAGCAGTACTTC. The encoded protein is CASGSGPTYEQYF.

The genes are TRBV5-1 and TRBJ2-2, with TRBD1 matching over 10 bases. Germline lookup yields CDR1 SGHRS and CDR2 YFSETQ. The V and J ends lost 0 bases and 2 bases, in that order; junction bases with no gene match: 13. The CDR3 consists of 20 residues. The CDR3 nucleotides are TGCGCCAGCAGCTTGGGGGGACGACAGGGGGCACCATTAAACACCGGGGAGCTGTTTTTT. The encoded protein is CASSLGGRQGAPLNTGELFF.

The chain combines TRBV10-2 with TRBJ2-2; TRBD1 matches 8 bases. The CDR3 length is 16 residues. Trimming removed 2 bases from V and 9 bases from J; junction bases left unmatched: 11. Germline CDR1 and CDR2: WSHSY and SAAADI. The CDR3 bases are TGCGCCAGCAGTGAGGACAGGGGTGGGGGAACCAGGGAGCTGTTTTTT. Protein: CASSEDRGGGTRELFF.

The chain is built from TRBV6-4 and TRBJ2-1, with 7 bases lining up with TRBD2. Germline loops: CDR1 MRHNA, CDR2 SNTAGT. The CDR3 contains 16 residues. The junction had 11 bases not matched to a gene; V was cut back by 6 bases and J by 3 bases. Here the CDR3 reads CASSPSGATLYNEQFF. As DNA, the CDR3 is TGTGCCAGCAGCCCTAGCGGAGCCACCCTCTACAATGAGCAGTTCTTC.

V is TRBV29-1 and J is TRBJ2-1; D not resolved. This CDR3 comprises 11 residues. Germline CDR1 SQVTM, CDR2 ANQGSEA. V was clipped by 1 base and J by 8 bases, with 6 bases between them. The CDR3 here is CSVEAGDEQFF. CDR3 sequence (DNA): TGCAGCGTTGAAGCCGGAGATGAGCAGTTCTTC.

This clone appeared a few times. This rearrangement joins TRBV19 to TRBJ1-5; 9 bases match TRBD1. CDR1 is LNHDA, CDR2 SQIVND, per germline (reference sequence). V shed 3 bases and J 0 bases; nucleotides not matched to a gene: 3. The CDR3 spans 16 residues. The chain's CDR3 is CASSIRQGVSNQPQHF. CDR3 nucleotides: TGTGCCAGTAGTATCAGACAGGGGGTTAGCAATCAGCCCCAGCATTTT.

The chain combines TRBV30 with TRBJ2-1, with a possible D match to TRBD1 (5 bases). CDR3 size: 12 residues. Trimming took 0 bases from V and 7 from J, leaving 7 bases between them. Looked up from germline, CDR1 is GTSNPN and CDR2 is SVGIG (reference sequence). Here the CDR3 reads CAWSVGVNEQFF. The CDR3 DNA reads as TGTGCCTGGAGTGTAGGGGTTAATGAGCAGTTCTTC. Full variable domain (outside the CDR3, taken from reference TRBV30 and TRBJ2-1): SQTIHQWPATLVQPVGSPLSLECTVEGTSNPNLYWYRQAAGRGLQLLFYSVGIGQISSEVPQNLSASRPQDRQFILSSKKLLLSDSGFYLCAWSVGVNEQFFGPGTRLTVL.

On this clone: Other DNA sequences in this sample translate to the same CDR3. The chain has TRBV19 and TRBJ2-5; D is uncertain. This CDR3 contains 11 residues. Germline V gene lookup returns CDR1 LNHDA and CDR2 SQIVND (reference sequence). With 3 bases removed from V and 4 bases from J, the gap between germline ends came to 3 bases. As DNA, the CDR3 is TGTGCCAGTAGTATCAGAGAGACCCAGTACTTC. It translates to CASSIRETQYF. The complete variable domain, with remaining parts taken from reference TRBV19 and TRBJ2-5, reads DGGITQSPKYLFRKEGQNVTLSCEQNLNHDAMYWYRQDPGQGLRLIYYSQIVNDFQKGDIAEGYSVSREKKESFPLTVTSAQKNPTAFYLCASSIRETQYFGPGTRLLVL.

J is TRBJ1-1 and V is TRBV7-8; 12 nucleotides agree with TRBD1. CDR3 size: 16 residues. Germline CDR1 is SGHVS and CDR2 is FQNEAQ. The trim removed 4 bases at V and 3 bases at J, leaving 6 bases unmatched. CDR3 bases: TGTGCCAGCAGCTCCCGGGACAGGGGGCTGGACACTGAAGCTTTCTTT. It is translated as CASSSRDRGLDTEAFF.

This clone has just one count. V gene TRBV5-1 combines with J gene TRBJ2-5; D is undetermined. The V end was cut by 2 bases, the J end by 3 bases, with 5 bases between. The CDR3 runs 12 residues. Germline values: CDR1 SGHRS, CDR2 YFSETQ. The CDR3 sequence is CASSFTEETQYF. The CDR3 DNA reads as TGCGCCAGCAGCTTCACGGAAGAGACCCAGTACTTC.

V usage is TRBV13 and J usage is TRBJ1-4; D is possibly TRBD1 (5 bases). Trimming removed 5 bases from V and 12 bases from J, with 16 bases in between. Germline assignment: CDR1 PRHDT and CDR2 FYEKMQ (reference sequence). The CDR3 totals 13 residues. CDR3 amino acids: CASSQLGEVELFF. The CDR3, as DNA: TGTGCCAGCAGCCAATTGGGGGAGGTCGAACTGTTTTTT.

The rearrangement links TRBV25-1 to TRBJ2-5; 10 positions match TRBD1. V lost 5 bases, J lost 5 bases, and 11 bases stayed unmatched. Germline lookup yields CDR1 MGHDK and CDR2 SYGVNS. This CDR3 contains 16 residues. The CDR3 loop is CASSPDRGRGLETQYF. DNA of the CDR3: TGTGCCAGCAGTCCCGACAGGGGGCGAGGACTGGAGACCCAGTACTTC.

The V gene is TRBV9, the J gene TRBJ2-3, with TRBD1 matching over 9 bases. The CDR3 length is 21 residues. The germline gives CDR1 SGDLS, CDR2 YYNGEE. The V segment lost 3 bases and the J segment 4 bases; nucleotides outside the gene matches: 24. CDR3 residues: CASSGNPDRDRELWEADTQYF. In nucleotides, the CDR3 is TGTGCCAGCAGCGGGAACCCTGACCGGGACAGGGAATTGTGGGAAGCAGATACGCAGTATTTT.

The chain combines TRBV7-7 with TRBJ1-1; D may be TRBD1 (5 bases). The germline V and J ends were trimmed by 5 bases and 2 bases, with 9 bases remaining between them. Per germline, CDR1 SSHAT and CDR2 FNYEAQ (reference sequence). This CDR3 is 13 amino acids long. The CDR3 loop reads CASSRGKNTEAFF. The CDR3 coding sequence is TGTGCCAGCAGCCGGGGGAAAAACACTGAAGCTTTCTTT.

The genes are TRBV29-1 and TRBJ2-1; 7 bases match TRBD1. V gave up 2 bases and J gave up 1 base; unmatched junction bases: 5. Germline V CDR1 and CDR2: SQVTM, ANQGSEA. This CDR3 has 15 residues. CDR3 bases: TGCAGCGTTGAATGGACAGGTTTTTCCTACAATGAGCAGTTCTTC. Its protein is CSVEWTGFSYNEQFF.

This rearrangement joins TRBV5-1 to TRBJ2-7; D may be TRBD2 (6 bases). Trimming removed 5 bases at V and 4 bases at J, with 22 bases between. CDR1 SGHRS and CDR2 YFSETQ come from the germline V gene. This CDR3 is 16 amino acids long. The CDR3 sequence is CASSGDALAYIYEQYF. CDR3 nucleotide sequence: TGCGCCAGCAGTGGGGACGCTCTAGCGTACATATACGAGCAGTACTTC.

The chain recombines TRBV28 with TRBJ1-2, with TRBD1 matching over 10 bases. V shed 3 bases and J 2 bases; nucleotides not matched to a gene: 3. This CDR3 comprises 15 residues. Looked up from germline, CDR1 is MDHEN and CDR2 is SYDVKM. The DNA for the CDR3 is TGTGCCAGCAGTTTGGGGACAGGGGTCAACTATGGCTACACCTTC. Translating gives CASSLGTGVNYGYTF.

The J gene is TRBJ1-1, the V gene TRBV7-2; D is possibly TRBD1 (5 bases). The CDR3 totals 14 residues. Between the trimmed V and J ends, which lost 5 bases and 0 bases, there was a span of 10 bases. Germline-derived CDR1 and CDR2 are SGHTA and FQGNSA. CDR3 sequence (DNA): TGTGCCAGCAGCAACCGGGGGATGAACACTGAAGCTTTCTTT. It is translated as CASSNRGMNTEAFF.

The J gene is TRBJ1-2, the V gene TRBV27; D might be TRBD1 (6 bases). Germline V gives CDR1 MNHEY, CDR2 SMNVEV (reference sequence). This CDR3 contains 14 residues. V was cut by 2 bases and J by 8 bases, with 15 bases left in between. The CDR3 spells CASSLGTGFGGYTF. The DNA of the CDR3 is TGTGCCAGCAGTTTAGGCACAGGGTTCGGCGGCTACACCTTC.

The gene calls are TRBV9 and TRBJ2-5; 7 positions agree with TRBD2. The J call is uncertain, as TRBJ2-7 better fits the DNA end. Germline-derived CDR1 and CDR2 are SGDLS and YYNGEE. The CDR3 consists of 13 residues. The CDR3 DNA is TGTGCCAGCAGCGTCCTCAGGGAGGGCGAGCAGTACTTC. Amino acid sequence: CASSVLREGEQYF.

The sample holds many counts of this clone. This CDR3 reads CAISDKDRGNTEAFF. In DNA form, the CDR3 reads TGTGCCATCAGTGACAAGGACAGGGGGAACACTGAAGCTTTCTTT. V gene TRBV10-3 combines with J gene TRBJ1-1; 9 bases align to TRBD1. Germline values: CDR1 ENHRY, CDR2 SYGVKD. There are 15 residues in the CDR3. Unmatched junction bases numbered 3, after V lost 3 bases and J lost 1 base.

The gene calls are TRBV19 and TRBJ2-2; TRBD1 might be the D (6 bases). CDR1 is LNHDA, CDR2 SQIVND, per germline (reference sequence). V lost 5 bases and J lost 2, with 15 bases in between. The CDR3 runs to 16 residues. The CDR3 region has the DNA TGTGCCAGTAGTCTCTGGACAGATCGTAACACCGGGGAGCTGTTTTTT. Translating gives CASSLWTDRNTGELFF.